The TCR beta chain described here comes from a study of T cell responses to AZD1222 COVID-19 vaccine. After removal of 8 bases from V and 9 bases from J, the junction contained 14 bases not matched to a gene. Germline V CDR1 and CDR2: MNHEY, SVGAGI. The CDR3 totals 15 residues. General study points: At baseline, seropositivity was found in only six AZD1222 recipients. After two AZD1222 doses, spike-specific TCR breadth and depth rose versus day 0.

Profiling relied on immunoSEQ multiplex PCR, and the TCRdb table lists in-frame clones only, not all of them. The table includes 150,000 to 200,000 clones, 90% to 95% detected once. Pooling covered second doses at about 4 or about 12 weeks. Regarding this clone: Antigen: not known.

This TCR was sampled from an adult who received the AZD1222 COVID-19 vaccine. The rearrangement joins TRBV6-5 to TRBJ1-1; 11 bases map to TRBD1. The source was peripheral blood, collected 28 days after the second AZD1222 dose. CDR3 protein: CASAPYYGTGGKAFF. The CDR3 nucleotides read TGTGCCAGCGCCCCCTACTACGGGACAGGGGGAAAAGCTTTCTTT.